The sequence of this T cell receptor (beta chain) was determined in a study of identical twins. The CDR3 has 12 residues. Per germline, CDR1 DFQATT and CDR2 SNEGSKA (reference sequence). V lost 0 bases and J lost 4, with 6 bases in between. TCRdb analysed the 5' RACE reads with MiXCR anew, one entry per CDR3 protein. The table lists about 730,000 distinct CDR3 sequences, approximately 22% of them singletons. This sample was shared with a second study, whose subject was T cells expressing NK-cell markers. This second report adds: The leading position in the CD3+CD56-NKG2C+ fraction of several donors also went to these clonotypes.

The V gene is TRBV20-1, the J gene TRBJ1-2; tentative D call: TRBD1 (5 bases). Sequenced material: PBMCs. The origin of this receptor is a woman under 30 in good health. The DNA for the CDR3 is TGCAGTGCTAGAGATCAGGGCTATGGCTACACCTTC. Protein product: CSARDQGYGYTF.